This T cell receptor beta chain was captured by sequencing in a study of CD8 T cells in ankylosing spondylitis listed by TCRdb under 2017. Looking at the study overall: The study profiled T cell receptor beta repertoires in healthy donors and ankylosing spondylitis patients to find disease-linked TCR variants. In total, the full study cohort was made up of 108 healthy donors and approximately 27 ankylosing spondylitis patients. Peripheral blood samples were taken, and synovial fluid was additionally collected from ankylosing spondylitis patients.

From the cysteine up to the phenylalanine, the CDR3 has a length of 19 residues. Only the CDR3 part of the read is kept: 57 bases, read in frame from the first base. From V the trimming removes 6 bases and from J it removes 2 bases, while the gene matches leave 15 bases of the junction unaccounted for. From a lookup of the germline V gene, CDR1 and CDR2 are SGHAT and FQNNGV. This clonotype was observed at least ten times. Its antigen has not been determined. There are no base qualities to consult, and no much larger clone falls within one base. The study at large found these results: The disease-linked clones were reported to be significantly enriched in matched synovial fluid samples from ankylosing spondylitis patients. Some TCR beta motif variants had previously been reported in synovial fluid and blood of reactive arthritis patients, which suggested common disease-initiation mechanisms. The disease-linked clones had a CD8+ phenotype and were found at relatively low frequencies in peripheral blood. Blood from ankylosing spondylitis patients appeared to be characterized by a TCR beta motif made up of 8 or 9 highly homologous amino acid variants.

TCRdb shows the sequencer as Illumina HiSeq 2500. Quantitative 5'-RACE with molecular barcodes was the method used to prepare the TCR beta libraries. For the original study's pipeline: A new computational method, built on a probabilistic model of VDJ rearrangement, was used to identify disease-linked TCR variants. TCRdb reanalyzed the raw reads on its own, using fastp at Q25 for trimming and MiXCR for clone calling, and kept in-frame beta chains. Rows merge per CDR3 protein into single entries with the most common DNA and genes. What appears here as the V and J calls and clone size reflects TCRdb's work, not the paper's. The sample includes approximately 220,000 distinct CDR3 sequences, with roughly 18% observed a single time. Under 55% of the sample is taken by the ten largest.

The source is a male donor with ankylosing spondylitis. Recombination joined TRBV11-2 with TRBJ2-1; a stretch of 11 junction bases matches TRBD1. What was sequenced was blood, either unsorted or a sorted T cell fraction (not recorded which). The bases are TGTGCCAGCAGTTTGCCTCCCGGGACAGGGGGTACCCCCTACAATGAGCAGTTCTTC. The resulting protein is CASSLPPGTGGTPYNEQFF.